This passage covers 29 T cell receptor beta chains from one sample sequenced in a study of cytomegalovirus exposure and HLA in healthy donors. A multiplex PCR was run with 60 Vbeta primers and 13 Jbeta primers. Clones were read by immunoSEQ multiplex PCR, and TCRdb kept only the in-frame ones, dropping some. The listing contains approximately 100,000 clones. The source material was PBMCs. The receptors shown here come from a man aged 50 or older in good health and CMV-seropositive.

V is TRBV6-5 and J is TRBJ2-2; 10 nucleotides align to TRBD1. Germline V gives CDR1 MNHEY, CDR2 SVGAGI. V lost 0 bases and J lost 6; bases outside the gene matches: 4. CDR3 length: 16 residues. This chain's CDR3 is CASSYSPGTGAGELFF. In nucleotides, the CDR3 is TGTGCCAGCAGTTACTCCCCCGGGACAGGGGCCGGGGAGCTGTTTTTT.

The chain combines TRBV7-2 with TRBJ1-2, with a weak D call TRBD1 (5 bases). The germline CDR1 and CDR2 sequences are SGHTA and FQGNSA. This CDR3 has 14 residues. Trimming removed 5 bases from V and 7 bases from J, with 17 bases in between. The CDR3 DNA follows: TGTGCCAGCAGCCTAGGGGAGATCTATGGTGGCTACACCTTC. It translates to CASSLGEIYGGYTF.

This chain uses TRBV30 with TRBJ1-3, with D unclear. Trimming shortened V by 4 bases and J by 4 bases, and 5 bases separated the two germline ends. The CDR3 spans 11 residues. CDR1 GTSNPN and CDR2 SVGIG come from the germline V gene (reference sequence). CDR3 sequence: CAWTGGNTIYF. CDR3 coding DNA: TGTGCCTGGACAGGAGGAAACACCATATATTTT. Full variable domain (remainder filled in from reference TRBV30 and TRBJ1-3): SQTIHQWPATLVQPVGSPLSLECTVEGTSNPNLYWYRQAAGRGLQLLFYSVGIGQISSEVPQNLSASRPQDRQFILSSKKLLLSDSGFYLCAWTGGNTIYFGEGSWLTVV.

This rearrangement joins TRBV9 to TRBJ2-7; 9 bases line up with TRBD1. CDR1 SGDLS and CDR2 YYNGEE come from the germline V gene. This CDR3 is 16 amino acids long. With 4 bases clipped from V and 2 bases from J, the junction kept 10 bases outside the gene matches. CDR3 sequence reads: CASSQGATGGTYEQYF. CDR3 bases: TGTGCCAGCAGCCAGGGGGCAACAGGGGGCACCTACGAGCAGTACTTC.

The chain joins TRBV6-5 to TRBJ2-7, with D possibly matching TRBD1 (6 bases). CDR3 size: 12 residues. Deletions cut 6 bases from V and 3 bases from J, with 9 bases between. From germline, CDR1 is MNHEY and CDR2 SVGAGI. The CDR3 coding sequence is TGTGCCAGCAGCAGCAGGGGCTACGAGCAGTACGTC. Its protein is CASSSRGYEQYV.

V and J are TRBV7-8 and TRBJ2-1; 10 nucleotides match TRBD2. CDR3 length equals 14 residues. Trimming took 5 bases from V and 6 from J; bases not matched to a gene: 4. Germline CDR1 and CDR2: SGHVS and FQNEAQ. CDR3 bases: TGTGCCAGCAGCCCTACTAGCGGGATCAATGAGCAGTTCTTC. Amino acid sequence: CASSPTSGINEQFF.

The CDR3: CASSVGRAGDNEQFF. The CDR3 bases are TGTGCCAGCAGCGTGGGGAGGGCGGGAGACAATGAGCAGTTCTTC. This chain uses TRBV9 with TRBJ2-1; 7 bases agree with TRBD2. Germline CDR1 SGDLS, CDR2 YYNGEE. With 2 bases clipped from V and 5 bases from J, the junction kept 7 bases outside the gene matches. CDR3 size: 15 residues.

This chain joins TRBV14 and TRBJ2-7; D is possibly TRBD2 (5 bases). Germline values: CDR1 SGHDN, CDR2 FVKESK. V lost 3 bases and J lost 6, with 12 bases in between. CDR3 size: 13 residues. In DNA, the CDR3 is TGTGCCAGCAGCCAGATGAGAGGGAGCGAGCAGTACGTC. Translation gives CASSQMRGSEQYV.

The chain recombines TRBV7-9 with TRBJ2-5; TRBD2 matches 12 bases. V shed 5 bases, J shed 2 bases, and the junction held 3 bases outside the gene matches. Looked up from germline, CDR1 is SEHNR and CDR2 is FQNEAQ (reference sequence). This CDR3 is 15 amino acids long. CDR3: CASSPGLAGQETQYF. In nucleotides, the CDR3 is TGTGCCAGCAGCCCAGGACTAGCGGGACAAGAGACCCAGTACTTC.

The V gene is TRBV5-1, the J gene TRBJ2-5; TRBD1 agrees at 12 bases. With the DNA end fitting TRBJ2-7 better, the J assignment may be wrong. The V gene's germline CDR1 is SGHRS and CDR2 YFSETQ. The CDR3 loop spans 15 amino acids. The CDR3 loop is CASSLQGTGGHEQYF. The CDR3 nucleotides are TGCGCCAGCAGCTTGCAAGGGACAGGGGGCCACGAGCAGTACTTC.

In nucleotides, the CDR3 is TGTGCCAGCTCACAAGGGGCAGATACGCAGTATTTT. The encoded protein is CASSQGADTQYF. The chain is built from TRBV18 and TRBJ2-3, with D tentatively TRBD1 (5 bases). The CDR3 has 12 residues. Germline V gene data show CDR1 as KGHSH and CDR2 as LQKENI. V gave up 4 bases and J gave up 4 bases, with 6 bases separating them.

V and J are TRBV28 and TRBJ2-7, with 12 nucleotides matching TRBD2. CDR3 length equals 17 residues. The V segment lost 4 bases and the J segment 5 bases; nucleotides outside the gene matches: 12. From germline, CDR1 is MDHEN and CDR2 SYDVKM. The CDR3 is CASSSLRLAGGGNEQYV. The CDR3, as DNA: TGTGCCAGCAGTTCCCTGAGGCTAGCGGGAGGGGGTAACGAGCAGTACGTC.

To note about this clone: This sample also contains other DNA sequences that code for the same CDR3. This sequence joins TRBV5-6 and TRBJ2-1; 14 bases are a match to TRBD2. J gave up 6 bases and V 4 bases, and 15 bases lay outside the gene matches. Per germline, CDR1 SGHDT and CDR2 YYEEEE. CDR3 length equals 19 residues. CDR3 nucleotide sequence: TGTGCCAGCAGCCCGCTTGGGACTAGCGGGAGCGGTTATAGCAATGAGCAGTTCTTC. Amino acid sequence: CASSPLGTSGSGYSNEQFF.

V gene TRBV18 combines with J gene TRBJ2-7; perhaps TRBD1 as D (5 bases). With 0 bases removed from V and 2 bases from J, the gap between germline ends came to 11 bases. Germline V gene lookup returns CDR1 KGHSH and CDR2 LQKENI. CDR3 length equals 15 residues. The CDR3 coding sequence is TGTGCCAGCTCACCACCCTTAACAGGCGCCTACGAGCAGTACTTC. This sequence encodes CASSPPLTGAYEQYF.

The chain uses TRBV19 and TRBJ2-1; 7 bases are a match to TRBD2. CDR1 is LNHDA and CDR2 is SQIVND in the germline V gene (reference sequence). The CDR3 is 15 amino acids. J lost 3 bases, V lost 6 bases, and 8 bases had no gene match. CDR3 amino acids: CASRPSGTFYNEQFF. In DNA form, the CDR3 reads TGTGCCAGTAGACCCAGCGGGACCTTCTACAATGAGCAGTTCTTC.

This rearrangement joins TRBV4-2 to TRBJ2-7; D might be TRBD2 (5 bases). V lost 4 bases and J lost 3, with 13 bases in between. Germline loops: CDR1 LGHNA, CDR2 YNFKEQ. This CDR3 region has 14 residues. CDR3 in DNA: TGTGCCAGCAGCCCAAGCGGCGGAGACTACGAGCAGTACGTC. Translation gives CASSPSGGDYEQYV.

The rearrangement links TRBV4-2 to TRBJ2-2, with TRBD2 matching 9 bases. This CDR3 has 17 residues. Trimming at V came to 0 bases and at J to 7 bases, leaving 9 bases not matched to a gene. Germline CDR1 is LGHNA and CDR2 is YNFKEQ. This CDR3 reads CASSQDRAGGPGGELFF. The CDR3 coding sequence is TGTGCCAGCAGCCAAGATCGGGCGGGAGGGCCGGGCGGGGAGCTGTTTTTT.

CDR3 residues: CASSRSGTARETQYF. As DNA, the CDR3 is TGTGCCAGCAGCCGATCCGGGACTGCCCGAGAGACCCAGTACTTC. V and J are TRBV11-1 and TRBJ2-5, with D possibly TRBD2 on 6 matching bases. CDR3 length: 15 amino acids. Germline V gene lookup returns CDR1 SGHAT and CDR2 FQDESV (reference sequence). Trimming pared 5 bases from V and 4 bases from J, leaving 17 bases between.

The chain combines TRBV4-3 with TRBJ2-2; D may be TRBD1 (7 bases). Germline V lookup: CDR1 LGHNA, CDR2 YSLEER. The CDR3 length is 17 residues. The V gene lost 4 bases and the J gene lost 6 bases, with 21 bases spanning the gap. The CDR3 loop is CASSPQGGGGKSGELFF. CDR3 coding DNA: TGCGCCAGCAGCCCGCAGGGTGGAGGGGGCAAGTCCGGGGAGCTGTTTTTT.

This chain uses TRBV5-4 with TRBJ2-3, with 11 bases fitting TRBD2. The germline V gene has CDR1 SGHNT and CDR2 YYREEE (reference sequence). There are 15 residues in the CDR3. After removal of 4 bases from V and 5 bases from J, the junction contained 6 bases not matched to a gene. The DNA of the CDR3 is TGTGCCAGCAGCCGTCTAGCGGGAGGTGTAGATACGCAGTATTTT. Protein sequence: CASSRLAGGVDTQYF.

V usage is TRBV27 and J usage is TRBJ1-2, with D possibly TRBD1 on 5 matching bases. This CDR3 is 12 amino acids long. Germline lookup yields CDR1 MNHEY and CDR2 SMNVEV (reference sequence). V was clipped by 4 bases and J by 7 bases, with 10 bases between them. CDR3 loop: CASSSGTGGYTF. In DNA, the CDR3 is TGTGCCAGCAGTTCCGGGACTGGTGGCTACACCTTC.

DNA for the CDR3: TGTGCCAGCAGCCAAGACGGGCGCGGACACACAGATACGCAGTATTTT. It translates to CASSQDGRGHTDTQYF. The chain joins TRBV4-2 to TRBJ2-3, with TRBD1 as a possible D gene (5 bases). Trimming stripped 0 bases from V and 2 bases from J, with 12 bases between. The CDR3 is 16 residues long. Germline V gives CDR1 LGHNA, CDR2 YNFKEQ.

This rearrangement joins TRBV7-2 to TRBJ2-2; tentatively, D is TRBD1 (6 bases). V lost 3 bases to trimming and J lost 6 bases, with 8 bases between them. Germline V CDR1 and CDR2: SGHTA, FQGNSA. The CDR3 consists of 13 residues. Here the CDR3 reads CASSFKGAGELFF. The CDR3 nucleotides are TGTGCCAGCAGCTTTAAGGGGGCCGGGGAGCTGTTTTTT. The full variable domain, in which reference TRBV7-2 and TRBJ2-2 provide the parts outside the CDR3, is GAGVSQSPSNKVTEKGKDVELRCDPISGHTALYWYRQSLGQGLEFLIYFQGNSAPDKSGLPSDRFSAERTGGSVSTLTIQRTQQEDSAVYLCASSFKGAGELFFGEGSRLTVL.

The rearrangement links TRBV13 to TRBJ2-7; 10 nucleotides agree with TRBD2. With 5 bases clipped from V and 2 bases from J, the junction kept 6 bases outside the gene matches. The CDR3 is 15 amino acids. Looked up from germline, CDR1 is PRHDT and CDR2 is FYEKMQ (reference sequence). The CDR3 here is CASSPISGRAYEQYF. The CDR3 DNA is TGTGCCAGCAGCCCCATCAGCGGGAGGGCCTACGAGCAGTACTTC.

V usage is TRBV19 and J usage is TRBJ1-1; 8 nucleotides line up with TRBD1. This CDR3 has 16 amino acids. The ends lost 2 bases at V and 1 base at J; junction bases unmatched: 6. Germline-derived CDR1 and CDR2 are LNHDA and SQIVND (reference sequence). CDR3 nucleotides: TGTGCCAGTAGTATATCTTGGACAGGGCAGAACACTGAAGCTTTCTTT. This translates into CASSISWTGQNTEAFF.

V usage is TRBV11-3 and J usage is TRBJ1-5; no firm D call. The CDR3 sequence is 14 residues long. Germline assignment: CDR1 SGHNT and CDR2 YENEEA. Trimming shortened V by 6 bases and J by 0 bases, and 9 bases separated the two germline ends. CDR3 sequence: CASSHSDSNQPQHF. The CDR3 coding sequence is TGTGCCAGCAGTCACAGTGATAGCAATCAGCCCCAGCATTTT. Supplemented by reference TRBV11-3 and TRBJ1-5, the full variable domain reads EAGVVQSPRYKIIEKKQPVAFWCNPISGHNTLYWYLQNLGQGPELLIRYENEEAVDDSQLPKDRFSAERLKGVDSTLKIQPAELGDSAVYLCASSHSDSNQPQHFGDGTRLSIL.

V is TRBV27 and J is TRBJ2-7, with D possibly matching TRBD2 (7 bases). With 5 bases removed from V and 0 bases from J, the gap between germline ends came to 8 bases. This CDR3 has 13 amino acids. Germline V gene data show CDR1 as MNHEY and CDR2 as SMNVEV (reference sequence). The CDR3: CASSRGGSYEQYF. CDR3 DNA sequence: TGTGCCAGCAGTAGGGGGGGCTCCTACGAGCAGTACTTC.

The CDR3: CAWNPLGRNEAFF. The CDR3 nucleotides read TGTGCCTGGAACCCCTTGGGGAGGAATGAAGCTTTCTTT. The chain uses TRBV30 and TRBJ1-1; D is ambiguous. The CDR3 consists of 13 residues. With 4 bases removed from V and 7 bases from J, the gap between germline ends came to 16 bases. The germline CDR1 and CDR2 sequences are GTSNPN and SVGIG (reference sequence).

V usage is TRBV7-2 and J usage is TRBJ1-2, with D possibly being TRBD1 (6 bases). The V gene lost 1 base and the J gene lost 10 bases, with 25 bases spanning the gap. The CDR3 covers 17 residues. Germline V lookup: CDR1 SGHTA, CDR2 FQGNSA. DNA of the CDR3: TGTGCCAGCAGCTTAGTGCCGGCAGGGGCCATGACTCGTGCCTACACCTTC. This translates into CASSLVPAGAMTRAYTF. The whole variable domain, filled in from reference TRBV7-2 and TRBJ1-2, reads GAGVSQSPSNKVTEKGKDVELRCDPISGHTALYWYRQSLGQGLEFLIYFQGNSAPDKSGLPSDRFSAERTGGSVSTLTIQRTQQEDSAVYLCASSLVPAGAMTRAYTFGSGTRLTVV.